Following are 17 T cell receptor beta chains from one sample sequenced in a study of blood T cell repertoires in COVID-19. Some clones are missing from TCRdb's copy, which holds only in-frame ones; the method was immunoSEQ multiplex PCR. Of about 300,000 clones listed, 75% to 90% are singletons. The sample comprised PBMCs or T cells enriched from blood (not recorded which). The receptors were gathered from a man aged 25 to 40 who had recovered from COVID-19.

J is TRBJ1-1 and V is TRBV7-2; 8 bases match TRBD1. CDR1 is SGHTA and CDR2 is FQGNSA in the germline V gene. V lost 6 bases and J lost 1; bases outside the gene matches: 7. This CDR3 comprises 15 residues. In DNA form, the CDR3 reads TGTGCCAGCAGGGTCAAGGACAGGGAGAACACTGAAGCTTTCTTT. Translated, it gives CASRVKDRENTEAFF. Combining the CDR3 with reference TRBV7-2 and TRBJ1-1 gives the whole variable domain GAGVSQSPSNKVTEKGKDVELRCDPISGHTALYWYRQSLGQGLEFLIYFQGNSAPDKSGLPSDRFSAERTGGSVSTLTIQRTQQEDSAVYLCASRVKDRENTEAFFGQGTRLTVV.

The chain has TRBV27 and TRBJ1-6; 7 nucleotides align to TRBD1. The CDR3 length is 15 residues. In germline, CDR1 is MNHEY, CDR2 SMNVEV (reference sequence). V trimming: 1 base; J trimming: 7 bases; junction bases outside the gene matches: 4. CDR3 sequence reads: CASSLYDRVNSPLHF. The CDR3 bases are TGTGCCAGCAGTTTATATGACAGGGTCAATTCACCCCTCCACTTT.

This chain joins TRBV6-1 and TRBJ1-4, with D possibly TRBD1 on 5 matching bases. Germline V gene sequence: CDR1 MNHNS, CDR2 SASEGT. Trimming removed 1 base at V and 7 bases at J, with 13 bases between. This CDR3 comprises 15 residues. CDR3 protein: CASSEGQRGGEKLFF. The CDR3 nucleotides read TGTGCCAGCAGTGAAGGACAGAGGGGAGGTGAAAAACTGTTTTTT.

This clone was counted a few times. DNA for the CDR3: TGTGCCAGCAGCGTAGGACAGGGCCCTAGGTACTTC. This translates into CASSVGQGPRYF. This chain uses TRBV5-5 with TRBJ2-7, with 8 bases lining up with TRBD1. CDR1 SGHKS and CDR2 YYEKEE come from the germline V gene (reference sequence). The CDR3 totals 12 residues. J gave up 12 bases and V 4 bases, and 9 bases lay outside the gene matches.

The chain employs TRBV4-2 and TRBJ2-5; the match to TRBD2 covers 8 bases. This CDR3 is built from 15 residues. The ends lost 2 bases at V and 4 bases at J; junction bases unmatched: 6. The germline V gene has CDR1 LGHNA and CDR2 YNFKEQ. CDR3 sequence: CASSQRGGRGETQYF. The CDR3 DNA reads TGTGCCAGCAGCCAACGGGGGGGCCGGGGAGAGACCCAGTACTTC.

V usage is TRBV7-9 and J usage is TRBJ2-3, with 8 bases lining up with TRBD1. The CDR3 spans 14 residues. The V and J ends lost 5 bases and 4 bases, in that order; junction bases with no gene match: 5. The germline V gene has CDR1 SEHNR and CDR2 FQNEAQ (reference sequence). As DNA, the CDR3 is TGTGCCAGCAGCGACAGGGGTGGGGCAGATACGCAGTATTTT. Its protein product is CASSDRGGADTQYF.

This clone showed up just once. The CDR3 reads CASSQGNQGGFRQYF. The CDR3 DNA reads TGTGCCAGCAGCCAAGGGAATCAGGGAGGGTTTAGGCAGTACTTC. The chain uses TRBV3-1 (or the pseudogene TRBV3-2) and TRBJ2-7; 7 bases are a match to TRBD2. With V trimmed by 1 base and J by 9 bases, 12 bases remained unmatched. Germline assignment: CDR1 LGHDT and CDR2 YNNKEL (reference sequence). The CDR3 extends over 15 amino acids.

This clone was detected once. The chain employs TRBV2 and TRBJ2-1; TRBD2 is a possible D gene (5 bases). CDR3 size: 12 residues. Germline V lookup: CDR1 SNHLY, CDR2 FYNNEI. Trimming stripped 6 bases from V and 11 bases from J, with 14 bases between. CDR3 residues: CASSPIWEKQFF. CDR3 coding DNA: TGTGCCAGCAGCCCGATATGGGAGAAGCAGTTCTTC.

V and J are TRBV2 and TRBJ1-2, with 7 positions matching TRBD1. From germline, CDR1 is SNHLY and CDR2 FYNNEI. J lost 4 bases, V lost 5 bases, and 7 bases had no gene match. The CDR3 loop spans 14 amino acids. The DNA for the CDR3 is TGTGCCAGCAGTCTACCGGGACAGAGCTATGGCTACACCTTC. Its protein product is CASSLPGQSYGYTF. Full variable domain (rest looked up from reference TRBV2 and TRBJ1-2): EPEVTQTPSHQVTQMGQEVILRCVPISNHLYFYWYRQILGQKVEFLVSFYNNEISEKSEIFDDQFSVERPDGSNFTLKIRSTKLEDSAMYFCASSLPGQSYGYTFGSGTRLTVV.

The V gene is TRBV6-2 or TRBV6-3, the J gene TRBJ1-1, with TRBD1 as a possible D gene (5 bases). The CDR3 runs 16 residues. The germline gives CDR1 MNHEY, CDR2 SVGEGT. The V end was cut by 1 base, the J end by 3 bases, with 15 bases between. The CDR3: CASSYFPGAPDTEAFF. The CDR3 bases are TGTGCCAGCAGTTACTTTCCTGGGGCCCCGGACACTGAAGCTTTCTTT.

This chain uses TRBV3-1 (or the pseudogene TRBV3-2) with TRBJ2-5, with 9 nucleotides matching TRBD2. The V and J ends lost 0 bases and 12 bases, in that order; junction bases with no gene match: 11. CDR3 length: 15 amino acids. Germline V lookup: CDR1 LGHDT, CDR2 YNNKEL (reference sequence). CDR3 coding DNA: TGTGCCAGCAGCCAAGAGTTGGGGAGGAGCGGGGGGAAGTACTTC. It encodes CASSQELGRSGGKYF.

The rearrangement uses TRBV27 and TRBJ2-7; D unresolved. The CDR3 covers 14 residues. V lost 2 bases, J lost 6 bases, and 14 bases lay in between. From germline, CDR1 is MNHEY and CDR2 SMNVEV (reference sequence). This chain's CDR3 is CASSLDGFQLEQYF. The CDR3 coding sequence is TGTGCCAGCAGTTTAGACGGGTTCCAGCTCGAGCAGTACTTC.

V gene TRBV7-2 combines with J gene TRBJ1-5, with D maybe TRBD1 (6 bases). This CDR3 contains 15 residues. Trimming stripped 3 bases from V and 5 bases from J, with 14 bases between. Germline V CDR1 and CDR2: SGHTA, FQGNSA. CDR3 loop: CASSFVAAGDQPQHF. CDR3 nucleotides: TGTGCCAGCAGCTTCGTCGCGGCAGGGGATCAGCCCCAGCATTTT.

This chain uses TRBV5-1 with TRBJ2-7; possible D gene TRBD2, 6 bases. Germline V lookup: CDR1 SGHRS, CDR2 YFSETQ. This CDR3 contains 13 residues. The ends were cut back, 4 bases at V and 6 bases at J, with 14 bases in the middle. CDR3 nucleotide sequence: TGCGCCAGCAGCATAACGGGGGACCGCGAGCAGTACTTC. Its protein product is CASSITGDREQYF.

The CDR3 loop is CSVEDRGGPSEQYF. The DNA for the CDR3 is TGCAGCGTTGAAGATCGGGGGGGTCCTAGCGAGCAGTACTTC. V usage is TRBV29-1 and J usage is TRBJ2-7; 8 nucleotides match TRBD2. Germline CDR1 reads SQVTM; CDR2 reads ANQGSEA. V gave up 0 bases and J gave up 6 bases; unmatched junction bases: 7. The CDR3 runs 14 residues.

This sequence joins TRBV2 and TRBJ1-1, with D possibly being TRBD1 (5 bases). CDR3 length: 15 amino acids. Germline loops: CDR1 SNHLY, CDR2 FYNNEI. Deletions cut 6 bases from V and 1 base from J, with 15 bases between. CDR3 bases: TGTGCCAGCAGCGGGGGAGGTAGGGAGAACACTGAAGCTTTCTTT. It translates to CASSGGGRENTEAFF.

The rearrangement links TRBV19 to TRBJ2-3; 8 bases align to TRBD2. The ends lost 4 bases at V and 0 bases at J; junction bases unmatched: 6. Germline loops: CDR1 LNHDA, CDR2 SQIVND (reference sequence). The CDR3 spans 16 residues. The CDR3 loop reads CASSKFAGGSTDTQYF. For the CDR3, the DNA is TGTGCCAGTAGTAAATTCGCGGGGGGCAGCACAGATACGCAGTATTTT.